Reported below is one T cell receptor (beta chain). What it binds is not known. TCRdb keeps only in-frame clones here, not all; method: immunoSEQ multiplex PCR. The data show about 21,000 clones, with just under 95% seen just once and around 0.3% held by the top ten. These data come from a study of untreated major depressive disorder. Study observations and caveats: The sequencing tests were limited to three preselected Vbeta families. TRBV25-01 and TRBV02-01 usage differences were not statistically significant.

Every participant had European ancestry. Controls scored 5 or less on a depressive symptom inventory and never had mood disorders. The CDR3 is 13 residues long. Germline-derived CDR1 and CDR2 are ENHRY and SYGVKD. Trimming removed 0 bases at V and 3 bases at J, with 5 bases between. The sequenced sample consisted of CD4+ T cells from PBMCs. This clonotype was sampled from a man between 25 and 39 years old in good health. The chain links TRBV10-3 to TRBJ1-1; D is unresolved. As DNA, the CDR3 is TGTGCCATCAGTGAGTCTAGGGACACTGAAGCTTTCTTT. Translating gives CAISESRDTEAFF.